What follows describes a single T cell receptor (beta chain). Its antigen is as yet unknown. The source of the sample is a study of cytomegalovirus exposure and HLA in healthy donors. Findings of the study overall: The study recorded 150 to 200 TCR beta chains that were cytomegalovirus-associated.

CDR1 SGHRS and CDR2 YFSETQ come from the germline V gene. The V segment lost 0 bases and the J segment 6 bases; nucleotides outside the gene matches: 5. The CDR3 sequence is 15 residues long. The PCR was carried out with 60 Vbeta primers and 13 Jbeta primers. Per the authors' pipeline: Later, 80 million or so unique TCR beta chains were counted in an analysis, and about 10 million of them were shared. Clones were sequenced by immunoSEQ multiplex PCR, and TCRdb holds only the in-frame ones, with some missing. The DNA was the basis for D and trimming; V, J and clone size are from that table. The sample has around 150,000 clones; 64% are singletons.

The sequenced sample was PBMCs. This TCR was sampled from a woman aged 25 to 39 in good health and CMV-seropositive. The chain uses TRBV5-1 and TRBJ2-1; 8 bases match TRBD2. In nucleotides, the CDR3 is TGCGCCAGCAGCTTGGTAGGCGGGGGGCTCAATGAGCAGTTCTTC. This encodes CASSLVGGGLNEQFF. Looking up the rest from reference TRBV5-1 and TRBJ2-1 gives the full variable domain: KAGVTQTPRYLIKTRGQQVTLSCSPISGHRSVSWYQQTPGQGLQFLFEYFSETQRNKGNFPGRFSGRQFSNSRSEMNVSTLELGDSALYLCASSLVGGGLNEQFFGPGTRLTVL.